The next 29 T cell receptor beta chains were all read from a single sample in a study of graft-versus-host responses after intestinal transplantation. The table came from immunoSEQ multiplex PCR; TCRdb's copy has only in-frame clones and leaves some out. The repertoire holds some 110,000 clones, with around nine tenths as singletons. No antigen is known for these receptors. The sample in question was unstimulated CD4+ T cells sorted from spleen or lymph node cells, obtained before transplant. The receptors originated from a human donor who was the organ donor for an intestinal transplant.

The rearrangement links TRBV6-5 to TRBJ1-2, with D unclear. Trimming cost V 8 bases and J 0 bases, with 13 bases left between them. This CDR3 contains 14 residues. The germline CDR1 and CDR2 sequences are MNHEY and SVGAGI. The CDR3 DNA sequence: TGTGCCAGCCTTGAGGACGTAGCTAACTATGGCTACACCTTC. Its translation: CASLEDVANYGYTF.

The V call is TRBV30, the J call TRBJ2-7; 7 nucleotides match TRBD1. Germline CDR1 is GTSNPN and CDR2 is SVGIG (reference sequence). Unmatched junction bases numbered 7, after V lost 5 bases and J lost 3 bases. The CDR3 totals 13 residues. The CDR3 DNA is TGTGCCTGGGCGACCCAGGGGGTCTACGAGCAGTACTTC. Amino acid sequence: CAWATQGVYEQYF.

A word on this clone: One end of the junction varies from germline; a read error may be responsible. The V gene is TRBV6-1, the J gene TRBJ1-3; 7 bases map to TRBD1. Germline V gene sequence: CDR1 MNHNS, CDR2 SASEGT. The CDR3 contains 12 residues. CDR3 in amino acids: CASSSATGRHFF. The CDR3 DNA follows: TGTGCCAGCAGTTCGGCGACAGGGCGGCATTTTTTT.

V and J are TRBV28 and TRBJ2-1, with 12 bases fitting TRBD2. The germline V gene has CDR1 MDHEN and CDR2 SYDVKM. The J segment lost 9 bases and the V segment lost 5 bases, leaving 5 bases of the junction unmatched. The CDR3 is 14 residues long. The CDR3 loop is CASSLAGGPSEQFF. DNA of the CDR3: TGTGCCAGCAGTCTAGCGGGAGGGCCGAGTGAGCAGTTCTTC.

The DNA of the CDR3 is TGCGCCAGCAGCCAACAGACCGGGACAGGGGCAGATACGCAGTATTTT. This gives the protein CASSQQTGTGADTQYF. The chain carries TRBV4-3 and TRBJ2-3; 10 bases are a match to TRBD1. The CDR3 is 16 residues long. Germline V gives CDR1 LGHNA, CDR2 YSLEER. V lost 2 bases to trimming and J lost 4 bases; unmatched junction nucleotides: 6.

The chain joins TRBV15 to TRBJ1-1; D perhaps matches TRBD1 (5 bases). Trimming took off 2 bases at V and 0 bases at J, with 19 bases between the two ends. The CDR3 runs to 18 residues. In germline, CDR1 is LNHNV, CDR2 YYDKDF (reference sequence). CDR3 in DNA: TGTGCCACCAGCAGACGTAAAGGGACGGATCGCTTGAACACTGAAGCTTTCTTT. It is translated as CATSRRKGTDRLNTEAFF.

The gene calls are TRBV5-1 and TRBJ2-2, with D maybe TRBD2 (5 bases). Germline lookup yields CDR1 SGHRS and CDR2 YFSETQ. The CDR3 is 16 residues long. V shed 0 bases and J shed 5 bases, with 14 bases lying between them. In DNA form, the CDR3 reads TGCGCCAGCAGCTTGGGGGCTGGGAGTACGACCGGGGAGCTGTTTTTT. Its translation: CASSLGAGSTTGELFF. The entire variable domain, with the rest obtained from reference TRBV5-1 and TRBJ2-2, is as follows: KAGVTQTPRYLIKTRGQQVTLSCSPISGHRSVSWYQQTPGQGLQFLFEYFSETQRNKGNFPGRFSGRQFSNSRSEMNVSTLELGDSALYLCASSLGAGSTTGELFFGEGSRLTVL.

The chain carries TRBV7-2 and TRBJ2-3; D is uncertain. Looked up from germline, CDR1 is SGHTA and CDR2 is FQGNSA. The ends were cut back, 3 bases at V and 5 bases at J, with 9 bases in the middle. This CDR3 is 13 amino acids long. The CDR3 here is CASSFRFEDTQYF. The CDR3 DNA reads as TGTGCCAGCAGCTTCCGGTTCGAAGATACGCAGTATTTT.

The chain employs TRBV28 and TRBJ2-7; D unresolved. The CDR3 is made up of 14 amino acids. V shed 6 bases and J shed 6 bases, with 18 bases lying between them. The germline V gene encodes CDR1 MDHEN and CDR2 SYDVKM. CDR3 in DNA: TGTGCCAGCAGGCGGACGGCTGTTATAGGCGAGCAGTACTTC. Protein: CASRRTAVIGEQYF.

The chain joins TRBV4-2 to TRBJ1-2; D perhaps matches TRBD1 (5 bases). V dropped 0 bases and J dropped 4 bases, with 15 bases sitting between them. The germline V gene encodes CDR1 LGHNA and CDR2 YNFKEQ. This CDR3 is built from 16 residues. The DNA for the CDR3 is TGTGCCAGCAGCCAAGAGGGGAGCAGGGCGACCTATGGCTACACCTTC. The encoded protein is CASSQEGSRATYGYTF.

J is TRBJ2-1 and V is TRBV5-1; 11 bases are shared with TRBD2. The V segment lost 4 bases and the J segment 3 bases; nucleotides outside the gene matches: 9. CDR1 is SGHRS and CDR2 is YFSETQ in the germline V gene. The CDR3 sequence is 17 residues long. CDR3 residues: CASSRQSGTSGYNEQFF. The DNA of the CDR3 is TGCGCCAGCAGCCGCCAATCCGGGACTAGCGGCTACAATGAGCAGTTCTTC. The full variable domain, rest sourced from reference TRBV5-1 and TRBJ2-1, is KAGVTQTPRYLIKTRGQQVTLSCSPISGHRSVSWYQQTPGQGLQFLFEYFSETQRNKGNFPGRFSGRQFSNSRSEMNVSTLELGDSALYLCASSRQSGTSGYNEQFFGPGTRLTVL.

The chain couples TRBV6-1 to TRBJ1-1; TRBD1 matches at 9 bases. CDR1 and CDR2 from the germline V gene are MNHNS and SASEGT. The junction had 3 bases not matched to a gene; V was cut back by 3 bases and J by 4 bases. CDR3 length: 14 residues. Here the CDR3 reads CASSETGGSTEAFF. CDR3 nucleotides: TGTGCCAGCAGTGAGACAGGGGGAAGCACTGAAGCTTTCTTT.

This chain uses TRBV2 with TRBJ2-7; TRBD1 matches 11 bases. The CDR3 extends over 14 amino acids. Unmatched junction bases numbered 8, after V lost 4 bases and J lost 9 bases. Germline loops: CDR1 SNHLY, CDR2 FYNNEI. The DNA of the CDR3 is TGTGCCAGCAGTGGCAGGACAGGGGGCGGGTGGCAGTACTTC. It codes for CASSGRTGGGWQYF.

The rearrangement uses TRBV7-8 and TRBJ1-6; no firm D call. Germline V gene data show CDR1 as SGHVS and CDR2 as FQNEAQ. With 1 base removed from V and 10 bases from J, the gap between germline ends came to 11 bases. This CDR3 contains 14 residues. CDR3 region: CASSLGGLGSPLHF. CDR3 DNA sequence: TGTGCCAGCAGCTTAGGCGGCCTGGGGTCACCCCTCCACTTT. Based on the CDR3 plus reference TRBV7-8 and TRBJ1-6, the full variable domain is GAGVSQSPRYKVAKRGQDVALRCDPISGHVSLFWYQQALGQGPEFLTYFQNEAQLDKSGLPSDRFFAERPEGSVSTLKIQRTQQEDSAVYLCASSLGGLGSPLHFGNGTRLTVT.

The V call is TRBV29-1, the J call TRBJ2-1; TRBD1 or TRBD2 may be the D gene (5 bases each). V was clipped by 7 bases and J by 8 bases, with 18 bases between them. The germline gives CDR1 SQVTM, CDR2 ANQGSEA. The CDR3 sequence is 13 residues long. The CDR3 reads CSAGRREMDEQFF. The CDR3, as DNA: TGCAGCGCGGGTCGCAGGGAGATGGATGAGCAGTTCTTC.

V gene TRBV5-4 combines with J gene TRBJ2-7; 16 nucleotides agree with TRBD2. The CDR3 is made up of 18 amino acids. Unmatched junction bases numbered 14, after V lost 4 bases and J lost 7 bases. Germline lookup yields CDR1 SGHNT and CDR2 YYREEE (reference sequence). The DNA for the CDR3 is TGTGCCAGCAGCCGGAGGGGACTAGCGGGAGGGGCCCGTGAGGAGCAGTACTTC. Protein sequence: CASSRRGLAGGAREEQYF.

This sequence joins TRBV28 and TRBJ2-3; D unclear. The CDR3 length is 13 residues. The germline V gene has CDR1 MDHEN and CDR2 SYDVKM. V lost 6 bases and J lost 1, with 8 bases in between. CDR3 in DNA: TGTGCCAGCAGCCCAGTGGGCACAGATACGCAGTATTTT. Its protein is CASSPVGTDTQYF. The full variable domain, rest sourced from reference TRBV28 and TRBJ2-3, is DVKVTQSSRYLVKRTGEKVFLECVQDMDHENMFWYRQDPGLGLRLIYFSYDVKMKEKGDIPEGYSVSREKKERFSLILESASTNQTSMYLCASSPVGTDTQYFGPGTRLTVL.

This chain links TRBV2 with TRBJ1-4; TRBD1 aligns across 7 bases. CDR3 length: 14 residues. Germline V CDR1 and CDR2: SNHLY, FYNNEI. The CDR3 region has the DNA TGTGCTAGCCAGGGGGGGACAACTAATGAAAAACTGTTTTTT. Its translation: CASQGGTTNEKLFF.

The chain links TRBV4-3 to TRBJ1-3, with no clear D. Germline-derived CDR1 and CDR2 are LGHNA and YSLEER. With 0 bases removed from V and 3 bases from J, the gap between germline ends came to 9 bases. The CDR3 has 15 residues. In nucleotides, the CDR3 is TGCGCCAGCAGCCAAGATCTCGGGGTTGGAAACACCATATATTTT. This sequence encodes CASSQDLGVGNTIYF.

This clone showed up just once. The chain has TRBV6-6 and TRBJ1-4, with D possibly matching TRBD1 (6 bases). There are 13 residues in the CDR3. Trimming removed 6 bases from V and 7 bases from J, with 12 bases in between. Germline CDR1 reads MNHNY; CDR2 reads SVGAGI (reference sequence). The CDR3 here is CASSYRDVEKLFF. The CDR3 bases are TGTGCCAGCAGCTACAGGGATGTTGAAAAACTGTTTTTT.

This chain uses TRBV9 with TRBJ1-2; D is ambiguous. This CDR3 comprises 13 residues. Trimming cost V 2 bases and J 4 bases, with 9 bases left between them. Germline V gene lookup returns CDR1 SGDLS and CDR2 YYNGEE. CDR3 DNA sequence: TGTGCCAGCAGCGTGGAGGATGGCTATGGCTACACCTTC. Translating gives CASSVEDGYGYTF.

The genes are TRBV25-1 and TRBJ2-1; tentative D call: TRBD2 (5 bases). V was shortened by 6 bases and J by 8 bases, with 20 bases between the two germline ends. Germline V gene data show CDR1 as MGHDK and CDR2 as SYGVNS. There are 15 residues in the CDR3. The CDR3 DNA reads as TGTGCCAGCAGCCCGGGAAGTTTCTCTGGCGATGAGCAGTTCTTC. Translating it yields CASSPGSFSGDEQFF.

The CDR3 here is CASSLHSGSKNQPQHF. CDR3 nucleotide sequence: TGTGCCAGTAGTCTACACTCAGGGTCGAAAAATCAGCCCCAGCATTTT. The chain is built from TRBV19 and TRBJ1-5, with D tentatively TRBD1 (5 bases). The germline CDR1 and CDR2 sequences are LNHDA and SQIVND (reference sequence). V was trimmed by 5 bases and J by 4 bases, leaving 18 bases between them. The CDR3 loop spans 16 amino acids.

The chain is built from TRBV6-1 and TRBJ1-3; tentative D call: TRBD1 (5 bases). The CDR3 consists of 15 residues. Trimming removed 2 bases from V and 0 bases from J, with 8 bases in between. Germline V gives CDR1 MNHNS, CDR2 SASEGT. CDR3 DNA: TGTGCCAGCAGTGAACAGGGTTCCTCTGGAAACACCATATATTTT. Amino acid sequence: CASSEQGSSGNTIYF.

The rearrangement links TRBV10-3 to TRBJ2-3; the match to TRBD2 covers 9 bases. Germline CDR1 and CDR2: ENHRY and SYGVKD. The J segment lost 1 base and the V segment lost 3 bases, leaving 2 bases of the junction unmatched. The CDR3 totals 15 residues. CDR3 coding DNA: TGTGCCATCAGTGACCAGCGGGAGGGCACAGATACGCAGTATTTT. It encodes CAISDQREGTDTQYF.

The chain employs TRBV15 and TRBJ2-1; no clear D. The germline V and J ends were trimmed by 0 bases and 6 bases, with 6 bases remaining between them. CDR1 LNHNV and CDR2 YYDKDF come from the germline V gene (reference sequence). The CDR3 spans 13 residues. For the CDR3, the DNA is TGTGCCACCAGCAGAGATCTATTCAATGAGCAGTTCTTC. This gives the protein CATSRDLFNEQFF.

Concerning this clone itself: At one of its ends the junction is not consistent with the germline gene, which may arise from a read error. The chain uses TRBV4-2 and TRBJ1-2; D not resolved. The CDR3 is 14 residues long. CDR1 LGHNA and CDR2 YNFKEQ come from the germline V gene. The CDR3 DNA follows: TGTGCCAGCAGCCAAGATTCCGGACCCTATGGCTACGCCTTC. Protein: CASSQDSGPYGYAF.

This chain connects TRBV27 to TRBJ2-1; D might be TRBD1 or TRBD2, each matching 7 bases. Trimming cost V 6 bases and J 8 bases, with 20 bases left between them. From germline, CDR1 is MNHEY and CDR2 SMNVEV (reference sequence). The CDR3 extends over 15 amino acids. The CDR3 nucleotides are TGTGCCAGCAGCCGGGCGGGGAGGGGGCGATATGAGCAGTTCTTC. Residues: CASSRAGRGRYEQFF.

This rearrangement joins TRBV27 to TRBJ1-2; 9 bases agree with TRBD1. Trimming cost V 6 bases and J 4 bases; bases outside gene matches: 9. The CDR3 spans 15 residues. The germline gives CDR1 MNHEY, CDR2 SMNVEV (reference sequence). In DNA form, the CDR3 reads TGTGCCAGCAGGGCCTTAGGGGACAGGGTCTATGGCTACACCTTC. Protein sequence: CASRALGDRVYGYTF.